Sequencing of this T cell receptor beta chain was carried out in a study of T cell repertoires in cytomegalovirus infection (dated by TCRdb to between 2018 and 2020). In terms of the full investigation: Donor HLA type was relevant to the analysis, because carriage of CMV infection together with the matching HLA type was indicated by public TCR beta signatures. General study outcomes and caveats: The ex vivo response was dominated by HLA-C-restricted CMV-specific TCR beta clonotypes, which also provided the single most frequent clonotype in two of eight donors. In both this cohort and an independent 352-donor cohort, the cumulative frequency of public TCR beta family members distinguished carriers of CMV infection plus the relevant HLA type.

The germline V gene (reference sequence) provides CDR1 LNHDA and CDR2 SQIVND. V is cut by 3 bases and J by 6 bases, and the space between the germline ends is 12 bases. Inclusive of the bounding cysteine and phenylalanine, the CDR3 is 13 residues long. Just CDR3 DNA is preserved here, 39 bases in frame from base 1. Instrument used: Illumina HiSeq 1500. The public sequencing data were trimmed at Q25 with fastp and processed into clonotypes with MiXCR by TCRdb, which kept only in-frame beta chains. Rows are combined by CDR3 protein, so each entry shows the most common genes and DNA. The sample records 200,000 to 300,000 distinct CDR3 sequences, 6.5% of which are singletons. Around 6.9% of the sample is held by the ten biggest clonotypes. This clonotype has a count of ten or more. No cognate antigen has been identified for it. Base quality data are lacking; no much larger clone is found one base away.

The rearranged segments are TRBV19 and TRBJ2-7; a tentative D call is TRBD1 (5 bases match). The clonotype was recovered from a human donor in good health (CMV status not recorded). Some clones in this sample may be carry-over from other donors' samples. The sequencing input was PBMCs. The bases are TGTGCCAGTAGTATTGCAGGGATCCGCGAGCAGTACTTC. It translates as CASSIAGIREQYF.